This passage covers 12 T cell receptor beta chains from one sample sequenced in a study of CD4 T cells in relation to SARS-CoV-2 and coronaviruses. Profiling relied on immunoSEQ multiplex PCR, and the TCRdb table lists in-frame clones only, not all of them. The sample includes tens of thousands of clones, 76% of them seen just once. The unexposed donors gave CD4+ T cells in about 2011-2019, prior to COVID-19. CD4+ T cells were isolated from the cells after around 10 days of culture. Their antigens are not known. The source material was CD4+ T cells from PBMCs, cultured in vitro. The source of these receptors is a human donor in good health.

The chain carries TRBV7-2 and TRBJ2-2, with D perhaps matching TRBD1 (6 bases). The germline V and J ends were trimmed by 1 base and 6 bases, with 9 bases remaining between them. Germline CDR1 SGHTA, CDR2 FQGNSA. The CDR3 is 14 amino acids. CDR3 sequence: CASSLGGLAGELFF. The CDR3 region has the DNA TGTGCCAGCAGCTTAGGGGGGCTAGCCGGGGAGCTGTTTTTT. Based on the CDR3 plus reference TRBV7-2 and TRBJ2-2, the full variable domain is GAGVSQSPSNKVTEKGKDVELRCDPISGHTALYWYRQSLGQGLEFLIYFQGNSAPDKSGLPSDRFSAERTGGSVSTLTIQRTQQEDSAVYLCASSLGGLAGELFFGEGSRLTVL.

This clone occurred a few times. The chain couples TRBV5-4 to TRBJ2-2; 10 bases are a match to TRBD1. This CDR3 is 16 amino acids long. CDR1 SGHNT and CDR2 YYREEE come from the germline V gene (reference sequence). V shed 2 bases, J shed 5 bases, and the junction held 6 bases outside the gene matches. CDR3 loop: CASSFRDRGGTGELFF. Written as DNA, the CDR3 is TGTGCCAGCAGCTTTCGGGACAGGGGTGGGACCGGGGAGCTGTTTTTT.

This chain joins TRBV2 and TRBJ2-1; 8 bases are shared with TRBD2. CDR1 is SNHLY and CDR2 is FYNNEI in the germline V gene. With V trimmed by 1 base and J by 8 bases, 7 bases remained unmatched. CDR3 length: 15 amino acids. The CDR3 region is CASSEGVAGLDEQFF. DNA of the CDR3: TGTGCCAGCAGTGAAGGTGTAGCGGGGTTAGATGAGCAGTTCTTC.

This sequence joins TRBV9 and TRBJ2-1; 10 nucleotides agree with TRBD2. CDR3 length equals 18 residues. After removal of 0 bases from V and 2 bases from J, the junction contained 8 bases not matched to a gene. CDR1 and CDR2 (germline): SGDLS, YYNGEE. The CDR3 loop is CASSVDRTSGKTYNEQFF. In DNA form, the CDR3 reads TGTGCCAGCAGCGTAGATAGGACTAGCGGAAAAACCTACAATGAGCAGTTCTTC.

This clone was seen once. This rearrangement joins TRBV23-1 to TRBJ2-1; the match to TRBD2 covers 12 bases. TRBV23-1 is reported as an ORF; its role is uncertain. Germline trimming cut 1 base from V and 0 bases from J; bases unmatched to any gene: 16. CDR3 length: 22 residues. This chain's CDR3 is CASSQFGRTSGAGGDSYNEQFF. The DNA of the CDR3 is TGCGCCAGCAGTCAATTCGGTCGGACTAGCGGGGCGGGGGGTGACTCCTACAATGAGCAGTTCTTC.

This clone came up a few times. The rearrangement uses TRBV4-2 and TRBJ1-6; TRBD1 might be the D (6 bases). CDR3 length equals 15 residues. Trimming cost V 1 base and J 10 bases, with 14 bases left between them. Germline V lookup: CDR1 LGHNA, CDR2 YNFKEQ. The CDR3 protein is CASSQVYRAGSPLHF. The CDR3 nucleotides read TGTGCCAGCAGCCAAGTCTACAGGGCCGGCTCACCCCTCCACTTT.

This clone was detected a few times. V usage is TRBV2 and J usage is TRBJ2-3, with a tentative D call TRBD2 (6 bases). The length of the CDR3 is 14 residues. The germline gives CDR1 SNHLY, CDR2 FYNNEI. V dropped 4 bases and J dropped 8 bases, with 16 bases sitting between them. CDR3 sequence: CASSVDGGWGTQYF. The CDR3 bases are TGTGCCAGCAGTGTTGACGGGGGATGGGGTACGCAGTATTTT.

The rearrangement joins TRBV6-5 to TRBJ2-3; maybe TRBD2 (5 bases). The CDR3 covers 16 residues. Trimming stripped 0 bases from V and 3 bases from J, with 13 bases between. Per the germline V gene, CDR1 is MNHEY and CDR2 is SVGAGI. CDR3 amino acids: CASSYSAGVLTDTQYF. As DNA, the CDR3 is TGTGCCAGCAGTTACTCTGCCGGGGTTCTAACAGATACGCAGTATTTT.

This clone was found once. The chain has TRBV9 and TRBJ2-1; D not resolved. Germline CDR1 and CDR2: SGDLS and YYNGEE. CDR3 length equals 12 residues. The V gene lost 2 bases and the J gene lost 5 bases, with 5 bases spanning the gap. This chain's CDR3 is CASSVGNNEQFF. The CDR3 region has the DNA TGTGCCAGCAGCGTTGGAAACAATGAGCAGTTCTTC.

This clone appeared once. The V gene is TRBV6-5, the J gene TRBJ1-2; 8 bases agree with TRBD1. Germline trimming cut 0 bases from V and 1 base from J; bases unmatched to any gene: 1. The CDR3 sequence is 15 residues long. Germline V gene data show CDR1 as MNHEY and CDR2 as SVGAGI. Here the CDR3 reads CASSYSQGVNYGYTF. DNA of the CDR3: TGTGCCAGCAGTTACTCACAGGGGGTTAACTATGGCTACACCTTC.

The rearrangement uses TRBV6-5 and TRBJ2-3, with D possibly TRBD1 on 7 matching bases. V lost 3 bases and J lost 9, with 13 bases in between. CDR1 is MNHEY and CDR2 is SVGAGI in the germline V gene. CDR3 length: 13 residues. CDR3 nucleotides: TGTGCCAGCAGTTATCGGAGGGGGCAAACGCAGTATTTT. Translating gives CASSYRRGQTQYF.

The genes are TRBV11-3 and TRBJ2-2, with 9 bases lining up with TRBD1. Germline CDR1 reads SGHNT; CDR2 reads YENEEA. The J segment lost 2 bases and the V segment lost 8 bases, leaving 3 bases of the junction unmatched. The CDR3 consists of 14 residues. The CDR3 sequence is CASSGQGNTGELFF. CDR3 in DNA: TGTGCCAGCTCGGGACAGGGTAACACCGGGGAGCTGTTTTTT.